The 25 T cell receptor beta chains given below trace back to one sample, sequenced in a study of shared clonotypes between healthy human individuals (dated by TCRdb to the early 2020s). Library preparation used the immunoSEQ multiplex PCR assay. This is the immuneACCESS table as TCRdb keeps it, with only in-frame sequences that have V and J called. A part of the clones is gone; compared with another copy, unresolved V genes explain less than half, and the rest is unexplained. The sample profile shows about 1.9 million clones; approximately 92% of them were found once. The ten largest clones represent over 1.5% of the sample. For the CD8 naive samples, CD45RO-negative cells were positively selected for CCR7, yielding a CD45RA+CCR7+ population from which TemRA cells were excluded. Input material: naive CD8+ T cells from PBMCs. Read against the paper, the sample's cell subset or site label means: CD45RA+CCR7+. These receptors all stem from a man younger than 30 in good health. Some clones in this sample may be carry-over from other donors' samples.

The chain has TRBV12-5 and TRBJ2-5; no reliable D call. CDR1 LGHNT and CDR2 FRNRAP come from the germline V gene. Trimming cost V 3 bases and J 2 bases, with 7 bases left between them. The CDR3 has 13 amino acids. CDR3 bases: TGTGCTAGTGGTTTTCACGGACAAGAGACCCAGTACTTC. This sequence encodes CASGFHGQETQYF.

The chain joins TRBV9 to TRBJ2-3; D is possibly TRBD2 (7 bases). The CDR3 consists of 17 residues. V lost 3 bases to trimming and J lost 0 bases, with 17 bases between them. Germline V lookup: CDR1 SGDLS, CDR2 YYNGEE. The CDR3 loop reads CASSGQGGSGSTDTQYF. In nucleotides, the CDR3 is TGTGCCAGCAGCGGGCAAGGGGGTAGCGGGAGCACAGATACGCAGTATTTT.

This clone appeared a few times. V gene TRBV4-3 combines with J gene TRBJ1-2; TRBD1 is a possible D gene (6 bases). The germline gives CDR1 LGHNA, CDR2 YSLEER. Deletions cut 0 bases from V and 4 bases from J, with 12 bases between. The CDR3 sequence is 15 residues long. CDR3 sequence: CASSQEVQGIYGYTF. The CDR3 nucleotides are TGCGCCAGCAGCCAAGAAGTACAGGGAATCTATGGCTACACCTTC.

The V and J genes are TRBV19 and TRBJ2-2; D not certain. The CDR3 extends over 15 amino acids. V gave up 4 bases and J gave up 6 bases, with 15 bases separating them. The germline V gene encodes CDR1 LNHDA and CDR2 SQIVND (reference sequence). The CDR3 DNA is TGTGCCAGTAGTAGGGCATTCTCACAAGCCGGGGAGCTGTTTTTT. Its protein product is CASSRAFSQAGELFF. The whole variable domain, filled in from reference TRBV19 and TRBJ2-2, reads DGGITQSPKYLFRKEGQNVTLSCEQNLNHDAMYWYRQDPGQGLRLIYYSQIVNDFQKGDIAEGYSVSREKKESFPLTVTSAQKNPTAFYLCASSRAFSQAGELFFGEGSRLTVL.

With respect to this clone: Other DNA sequences in this sample translate to the same CDR3. This chain uses TRBV5-6 with TRBJ2-7; D not certain. CDR1 is SGHDT and CDR2 is YYEEEE in the germline V gene. V was clipped by 0 bases and J by 6 bases, with 7 bases between them. The CDR3 length is 12 residues. In DNA form, the CDR3 reads TGTGCCAGCAGCTTGGGGTACAGCGAGCAGTACTTC. It encodes CASSLGYSEQYF.

In regard to this clone: This specimen includes other DNA sequences encoding the same CDR3. Here the CDR3 DNA reads TGTGCCAGCAGTTTTTCGGGCAATCAGCCCCAGCATTTT. Translating gives CASSFSGNQPQHF. V gene TRBV28 combines with J gene TRBJ1-5; D not resolved. The germline CDR1 and CDR2 sequences are MDHEN and SYDVKM. V lost 3 bases to trimming and J lost 2 bases, with 5 bases between them. CDR3 size: 13 residues.

The chain has TRBV5-6 and TRBJ1-5, with 9 nucleotides matching TRBD1. Trimming took 4 bases from V and 5 from J; bases not matched to a gene: 13. The CDR3 consists of 17 residues. CDR1 is SGHDT, CDR2 YYEEEE, per germline. CDR3 residues: CASSRTGEPSTHQPQHF. CDR3 nucleotides: TGTGCCAGCAGCAGGACAGGGGAACCCTCCACACATCAGCCCCAGCATTTT.

The genes are TRBV7-9 and TRBJ2-5; D not certain. Deletions cut 5 bases from V and 7 bases from J, with 8 bases between. The CDR3 has 11 residues. CDR1 and CDR2 from the germline V gene are SEHNR and FQNEAQ (reference sequence). The CDR3 here is CASSPERTQYF. CDR3 nucleotides: TGTGCCAGCAGCCCCGAACGGACCCAGTACTTC.

This chain connects TRBV29-1 to TRBJ2-6; D could derive from TRBD1 or TRBD2 (5 bases each). The germline V gene has CDR1 SQVTM and CDR2 ANQGSEA. This CDR3 is 18 amino acids long. The ends were cut back, 4 bases at V and 0 bases at J, with 19 bases in the middle. CDR3 sequence reads: CSVVGPGPIDSGANVLTF. The CDR3 coding sequence is TGCAGCGTTGTGGGCCCGGGACCGATAGACTCTGGGGCCAACGTCCTGACTTTC.

The chain is built from TRBV18 and TRBJ2-3; D is perhaps TRBD2 (6 bases). Germline values: CDR1 KGHSH, CDR2 LQKENI. CDR3 length: 15 amino acids. V was trimmed by 2 bases and J by 0 bases, leaving 9 bases between them. The CDR3 loop reads CASSPTSKSTDTQYF. The CDR3 region has the DNA TGTGCCAGCTCACCAACTAGCAAGAGCACAGATACGCAGTATTTT.

The chain couples TRBV11-2 to TRBJ2-7, with D possibly being TRBD2 (5 bases). This CDR3 has 17 amino acids. The germline V gene encodes CDR1 SGHAT and CDR2 FQNNGV. Trimming removed 3 bases from V and 3 bases from J, with 21 bases in between. In DNA form, the CDR3 reads TGTGCCAGCAGCTTTATTCGAGGGCTGGGTGGACTCTACGAGCAGTACTTC. Translating it yields CASSFIRGLGGLYEQYF.

The chain carries TRBV9 and TRBJ1-1; the D gene is possibly TRBD1 (6 bases). Trimming pared 0 bases from V and 6 bases from J, leaving 12 bases between. Germline CDR1 reads SGDLS; CDR2 reads YYNGEE. There are 14 residues in the CDR3. CDR3 coding DNA: TGTGCCAGCAGCGTAGGAGGGGGAAGCGCTGAAGCTTTCTTT. Its translation is CASSVGGGSAEAFF.

The CDR3 loop reads CASSLFGGDLASGNYEQYF. CDR3 bases: TGTGCCAGCAGCTTATTTGGGGGAGACTTGGCTAGCGGGAACTACGAGCAGTACTTC. The rearrangement links TRBV5-4 to TRBJ2-7, with 9 positions matching TRBD2. The CDR3 consists of 19 residues. CDR1 is SGHNT, CDR2 YYREEE, per germline (reference sequence). The V segment lost 2 bases and the J segment 3 bases; nucleotides outside the gene matches: 18.

The chain combines TRBV7-3 with TRBJ2-1; perhaps TRBD1 as D (6 bases). The germline CDR1 and CDR2 sequences are SGHTA and FQGTGA. This CDR3 region has 16 residues. V was clipped by 5 bases and J by 0 bases, with 14 bases between them. The CDR3 here is CASSSQGGPSYNEQFF. The CDR3 DNA sequence: TGTGCCAGCAGCAGCCAAGGGGGACCCTCCTACAATGAGCAGTTCTTC.

The table lists this clone with a count of one. The chain carries TRBV7-9 and TRBJ2-7; weak D call: TRBD1 (5 bases). Germline-derived CDR1 and CDR2 are SEHNR and FQNEAQ (reference sequence). V was cut by 5 bases and J by 3 bases, with 14 bases left in between. CDR3 length: 14 residues. CDR3 amino acids: CASSLPTQVYEQYF. The CDR3 nucleotides read TGTGCCAGCAGCCTACCCACACAGGTCTACGAGCAGTACTTC.

This clone appeared once. At the DNA level, this CDR3 is encoded by other sequences in the same sample as well. The V call is TRBV7-9, the J call TRBJ2-2; D remains ambiguous. The V end lost 5 bases, the J end lost 8 bases, and 9 bases lay between the germline ends. Germline CDR1 and CDR2: SEHNR and FQNEAQ (reference sequence). This CDR3 has 12 amino acids. CDR3 nucleotides: TGTGCCAGCAGCCCCACTACGGGGGAGCTGTTTTTT. Amino acid sequence: CASSPTTGELFF.

Notes on this clone: A junction end diverges from the germline sequence, so it may reflect a read error. The chain couples TRBV27 to TRBJ2-7; possibly TRBD2 for D (6 bases). CDR1 MNHEY and CDR2 SMNVEV come from the germline V gene (reference sequence). The CDR3 contains 15 residues. CDR3 loop: CASRFSKRGTYEQYF. CDR3 DNA: TGTGCCAGCCGTTTCTCTAAACGGGGGACCTACGAGCAGTACTTC.

The CDR3 region is CASSIRMYEQYF. In DNA, the CDR3 is TGTGCCAGCAGCATCCGGATGTACGAGCAGTACTTC. This rearrangement joins TRBV14 to TRBJ2-7; no clear D gene. Germline CDR1 and CDR2: SGHDN and FVKESK. The germline V and J ends were trimmed by 5 bases and 4 bases, with 9 bases remaining between them. This CDR3 comprises 12 residues.

The CDR3 DNA sequence: TGTGCCAGCAGCTCACCGGGACGGCTCCAAGAGACCCAGTACTTC. Translation: CASSSPGRLQETQYF. This chain joins TRBV28 and TRBJ2-5; the D gene could be TRBD1 or TRBD2 (5 bases each). V was shortened by 6 bases and J by 1 base, with 15 bases between the two germline ends. The CDR3 sequence is 15 residues long. Germline values: CDR1 MDHEN, CDR2 SYDVKM.

The chain links TRBV27 to TRBJ1-1, with D tentatively TRBD1 (5 bases). This CDR3 has 16 amino acids. CDR1 and CDR2 (germline): MNHEY, SMNVEV (reference sequence). V shed 6 bases and J shed 4 bases, with 21 bases lying between them. CDR3 sequence: CASRVVGVSFGTEAFF. The CDR3 DNA is TGTGCCAGCAGGGTAGTGGGGGTTTCCTTCGGCACTGAAGCTTTCTTT.

This clone was seen a single time. The CDR3 DNA is TGTGCCAGCAGCGGCGGCCAACTAGCGGGACCTTTGGGCGAGCAGTACTTC. Translating it yields CASSGGQLAGPLGEQYF. This chain connects TRBV9 to TRBJ2-7; TRBD2 agrees at 10 bases. The CDR3 contains 17 residues. J was trimmed by 6 bases and V by 3 bases; bases with no gene match: 15. Germline V gene sequence: CDR1 SGDLS, CDR2 YYNGEE.

The chain combines TRBV29-1 with TRBJ1-5, with TRBD1 matching 7 bases. Germline loops: CDR1 SQVTM, CDR2 ANQGSEA. The CDR3 covers 15 residues. V shed 3 bases and J 2 bases; nucleotides not matched to a gene: 7. The CDR3 coding sequence is TGCAGCGTTGATGTCACAGGGGTGGGCAATCAGCCCCAGCATTTT. Protein sequence: CSVDVTGVGNQPQHF.

The chain employs TRBV6-5 and TRBJ1-2; maybe TRBD1 (6 bases). There are 12 residues in the CDR3. The V gene's germline CDR1 is MNHEY and CDR2 SVGAGI. Trimming took off 5 bases at V and 7 bases at J, with 11 bases between the two ends. The CDR3 DNA reads as TGTGCCAGCAGTAACAGGGCCGGTGGCTACACCTTC. It translates to CASSNRAGGYTF.

Concerning this clone itself: One junction end disagrees with the germline gene, perhaps due to a read error. The same CDR3 also results from other DNA sequences found in this sample. The V call is TRBV28, the J call TRBJ2-7; TRBD1 matches 11 bases. Germline CDR1 is MDHEN and CDR2 is SYDVKM. The CDR3 contains 14 residues. The CDR3 region has the DNA TGCGCCAGCAGTTGGACAGGGGGCGAGAACGAGCAGTACTTC. Residues: CASSWTGGENEQYF.

As for this clone: Other DNA sequences in this sample translate to the same CDR3. V usage is TRBV30 and J usage is TRBJ2-1; a possible D gene is TRBD2 (5 bases). This CDR3 region has 14 residues. The V end lost 1 base, the J end lost 2 bases, and 9 bases lay between the germline ends. From germline, CDR1 is GTSNPN and CDR2 SVGIG (reference sequence). CDR3 in amino acids: CAWSGSGPYNEQFF. CDR3 bases: TGTGCCTGGAGTGGAAGCGGCCCCTACAATGAGCAGTTCTTC.